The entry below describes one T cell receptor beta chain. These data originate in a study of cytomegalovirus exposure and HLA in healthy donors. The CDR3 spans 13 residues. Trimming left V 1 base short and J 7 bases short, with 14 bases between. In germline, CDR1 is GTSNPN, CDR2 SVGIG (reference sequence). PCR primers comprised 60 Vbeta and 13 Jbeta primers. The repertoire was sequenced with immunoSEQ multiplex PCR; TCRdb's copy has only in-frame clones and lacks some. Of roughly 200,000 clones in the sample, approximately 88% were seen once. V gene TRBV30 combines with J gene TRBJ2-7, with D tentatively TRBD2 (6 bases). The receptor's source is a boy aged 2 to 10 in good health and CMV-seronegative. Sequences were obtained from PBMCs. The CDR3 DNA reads TGTGCCTGGAGTGACGGGGGATCGGGAGAGCAGTACTTC. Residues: CAWSDGGSGEQYF.